Below are 9 T cell receptor beta chains sequenced from a single sample in a study of T cells after posttransplantation cyclophosphamide. Sequencing was performed with immunoSEQ multiplex PCR; in TCRdb, only in-frame clones are kept and a portion is missing. The table includes 15,000 to 20,000 clones, roughly 80% detected once. Controls had myeloablative marrow grafts with methotrexate and calcineurin inhibitor, sampled at 1 year. Sequencing was performed on PBMCs, taken around 59 weeks after allogeneic stem cell transplant with calcineurin inhibitor and methotrexate. The receptors shown here come from a young adult male patient who received an allogeneic stem cell transplant from an unrelated donor, was CMV-positive, and had acute and chronic GVHD. Part of the T cell pool may stem from the graft donor.

This clone was counted a few times. The V call is TRBV27, the J call TRBJ2-2, with D tentatively TRBD1 (5 bases). Per germline, CDR1 MNHEY and CDR2 SMNVEV (reference sequence). The CDR3 runs to 19 residues. Trimming pared 0 bases from V and 2 bases from J, leaving 19 bases between. The CDR3 sequence is CASSLSILRTLTNTGELFF. The CDR3 DNA is TGTGCCAGCAGTTTATCGATTTTAAGGACATTAACAAACACCGGGGAGCTGTTTTTT.

The chain is built from TRBV4-3 and TRBJ1-1; possible D gene TRBD1, 6 bases. CDR1 and CDR2 (germline): LGHNA, YSLEER. The CDR3 sequence is 18 residues long. V lost 0 bases and J lost 0, with 17 bases in between. CDR3 sequence: CASSQDGVDRSMNTEAFF. Here the CDR3 DNA reads TGCGCCAGCAGCCAAGATGGGGTGGACAGAAGCATGAACACTGAAGCTTTCTTT.

Only one count was recorded for this clone. This chain connects TRBV29-1 to TRBJ1-2, with 7 bases that match TRBD1. Germline CDR1 and CDR2: SQVTM and ANQGSEA. The V segment lost 7 bases and the J segment 8 bases; nucleotides outside the gene matches: 10. This CDR3 spans 12 amino acids. The CDR3 DNA sequence: TGCAGCGCAGTGACAGGGACAAAGGGCTACACCTTC. Its protein product is CSAVTGTKGYTF.

The gene calls are TRBV9 and TRBJ1-2; 10 bases fit TRBD1. With V trimmed by 0 bases and J by 3 bases, 2 bases remained unmatched. Germline V gene lookup returns CDR1 SGDLS and CDR2 YYNGEE. The CDR3 consists of 15 residues. The CDR3, as DNA: TGTGCCAGCAGCGTAGGGGGGACAGGGGACTATGGCTACACCTTC. It translates to CASSVGGTGDYGYTF.

CDR3 in amino acids: CASSRQGVLEAFF. CDR3 nucleotide sequence: TGTGCCAGCAGCCGACAGGGAGTCCTTGAAGCTTTCTTT. The chain couples TRBV7-2 to TRBJ1-1, with 7 bases matching TRBD1. The CDR3 runs 13 residues. V lost 5 bases and J lost 7; bases outside the gene matches: 7. CDR1 is SGHTA and CDR2 is FQGNSA in the germline V gene.

This chain links TRBV5-6 with TRBJ2-1; D is unclear. Germline CDR1 is SGHDT and CDR2 is YYEEEE. This CDR3 has 14 residues. V dropped 0 bases and J dropped 8 bases, with 12 bases sitting between them. As DNA, the CDR3 is TGTGCCAGCAGCTTGGGTCAGGTGAATGATGAGCAGTTCTTC. Its translation is CASSLGQVNDEQFF.

The rearrangement uses TRBV28 and TRBJ2-1; 8 bases match TRBD2. J lost 7 bases, V lost 5 bases, and 19 bases had no gene match. Germline V gives CDR1 MDHEN, CDR2 SYDVKM. CDR3 length equals 18 residues. The CDR3 sequence is CASSAPGGAGTSWNEQFF. In nucleotides, the CDR3 is TGTGCCAGCAGTGCACCCGGGGGGGCCGGGACTAGTTGGAATGAGCAGTTCTTC.

This clone was seen more than once but under ten times. This chain links TRBV5-8 with TRBJ1-2; D remains unclear. The CDR3 has 13 residues. V shed 0 bases and J shed 3 bases, with 6 bases lying between them. The germline gives CDR1 SGHTS, CDR2 YDEGEE. The CDR3 loop reads CASSLGDYYGYTF. CDR3 DNA sequence: TGTGCCAGCAGCTTGGGAGACTACTATGGCTACACCTTC. Looking up the rest from reference TRBV5-8 and TRBJ1-2 gives the full variable domain: EAGVTQSPTHLIKTRGQQATLRCSPISGHTSVYWYQQALGLGLQFLLWYDEGEERNRGNFPPRFSGRQFPNYSSELNVNALELEDSALYLCASSLGDYYGYTFGSGTRLTVV.

The V call is TRBV15, the J call TRBJ2-7, with TRBD1 matching over 9 bases. V was pared by 0 bases and J by 2 bases, with 8 bases of the junction left unmatched. Germline lookup yields CDR1 LNHNV and CDR2 YYDKDF (reference sequence). CDR3 length: 17 residues. CDR3 sequence reads: CATSRDSRDRVTYEQYF. The CDR3 bases are TGTGCCACCAGCAGAGACAGCCGGGACAGGGTTACCTACGAGCAGTACTTC. Filled out from reference TRBV15 and TRBJ2-7, the complete variable domain reads DAMVIQNPRYQVTQFGKPVTLSCSQTLNHNVMYWYQQKSSQAPKLLFHYYDKDFNNEADTPDNFQSRRPNTSFCFLDIRSPGLGDTAMYLCATSRDSRDRVTYEQYFGPGTRLTVT.